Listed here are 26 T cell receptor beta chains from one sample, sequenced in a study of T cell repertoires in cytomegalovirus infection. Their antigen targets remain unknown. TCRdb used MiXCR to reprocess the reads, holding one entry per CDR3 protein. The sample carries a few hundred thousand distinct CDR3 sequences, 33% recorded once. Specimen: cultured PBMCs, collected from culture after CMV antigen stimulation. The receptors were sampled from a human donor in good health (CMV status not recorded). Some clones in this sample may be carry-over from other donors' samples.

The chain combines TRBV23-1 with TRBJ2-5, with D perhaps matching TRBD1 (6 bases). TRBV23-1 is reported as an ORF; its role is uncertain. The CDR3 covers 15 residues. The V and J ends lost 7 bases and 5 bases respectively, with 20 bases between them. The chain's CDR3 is CASTRTTGNQETQYF. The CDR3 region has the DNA TGCGCCAGCACCAGAACTACAGGGAATCAGGAGACCCAGTACTTC.

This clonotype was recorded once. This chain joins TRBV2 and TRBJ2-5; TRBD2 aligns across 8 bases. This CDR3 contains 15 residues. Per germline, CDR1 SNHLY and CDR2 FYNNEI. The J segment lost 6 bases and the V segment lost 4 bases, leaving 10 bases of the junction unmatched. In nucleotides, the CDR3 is TGTGCCAGCAGTGCCCCGGGACTAGGGTCCAAGACCCAGTACTTC. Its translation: CASSAPGLGSKTQYF. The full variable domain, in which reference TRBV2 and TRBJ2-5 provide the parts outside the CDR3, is EPEVTQTPSHQVTQMGQEVILRCVPISNHLYFYWYRQILGQKVEFLVSFYNNEISEKSEIFDDQFSVERPDGSNFTLKIRSTKLEDSAMYFCASSAPGLGSKTQYFGPGTRLLVL.

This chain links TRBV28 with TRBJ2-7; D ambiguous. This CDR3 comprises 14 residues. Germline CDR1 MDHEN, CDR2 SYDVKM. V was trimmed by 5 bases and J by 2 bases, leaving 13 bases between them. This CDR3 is CASSPPTVPYEQYF. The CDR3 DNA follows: TGTGCCAGCAGTCCCCCCACAGTCCCCTACGAGCAGTACTTC.

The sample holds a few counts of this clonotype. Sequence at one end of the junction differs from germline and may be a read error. The DNA of the CDR3 is TGTGCTAGCAGCCCCGGGACCCTGGAGGATACGCAGTATTTT. It translates to CASSPGTLEDTQYF. The genes are TRBV7-7 and TRBJ2-3; the D gene could be TRBD1 or TRBD2 (5 bases each). There are 14 residues in the CDR3. Germline lookup yields CDR1 SSHAT and CDR2 FNYEAQ (reference sequence).

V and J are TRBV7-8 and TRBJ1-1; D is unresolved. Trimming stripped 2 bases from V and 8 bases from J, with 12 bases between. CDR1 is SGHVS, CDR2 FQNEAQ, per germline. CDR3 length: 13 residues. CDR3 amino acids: CASSLNQVGEAFF. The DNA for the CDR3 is TGTGCCAGCAGCTTAAACCAAGTGGGGGAAGCTTTCTTT.

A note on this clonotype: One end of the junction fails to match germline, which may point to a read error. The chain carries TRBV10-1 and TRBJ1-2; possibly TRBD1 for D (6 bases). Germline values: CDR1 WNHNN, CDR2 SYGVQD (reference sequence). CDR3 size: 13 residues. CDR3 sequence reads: CASSEESTGEAWF. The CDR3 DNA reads TGCGCCAGCAGTGAAGAGTCGACAGGCGAGGCTTGGTTC.

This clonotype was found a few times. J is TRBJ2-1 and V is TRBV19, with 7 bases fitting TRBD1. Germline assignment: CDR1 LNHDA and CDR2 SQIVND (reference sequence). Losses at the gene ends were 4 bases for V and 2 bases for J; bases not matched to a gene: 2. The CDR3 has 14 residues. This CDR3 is CASSTGQAYNEQFF. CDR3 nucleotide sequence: TGTGCCAGTAGTACCGGACAGGCCTACAATGAGCAGTTCTTC.

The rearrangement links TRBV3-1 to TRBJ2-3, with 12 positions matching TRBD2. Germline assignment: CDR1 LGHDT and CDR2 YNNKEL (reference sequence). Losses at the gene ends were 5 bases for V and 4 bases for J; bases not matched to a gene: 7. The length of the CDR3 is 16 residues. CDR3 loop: CASSSHRLAGADTQYF. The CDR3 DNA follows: TGTGCCAGCAGCTCACACAGACTAGCGGGAGCAGATACGCAGTATTTT.

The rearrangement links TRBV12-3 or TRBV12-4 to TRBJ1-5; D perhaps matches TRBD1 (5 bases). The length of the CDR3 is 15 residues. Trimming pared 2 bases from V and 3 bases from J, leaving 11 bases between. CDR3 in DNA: TGTGCCAGCAGTTTAAGGCAAGGGGACAATCAGCCCCAGCATTTT. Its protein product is CASSLRQGDNQPQHF.

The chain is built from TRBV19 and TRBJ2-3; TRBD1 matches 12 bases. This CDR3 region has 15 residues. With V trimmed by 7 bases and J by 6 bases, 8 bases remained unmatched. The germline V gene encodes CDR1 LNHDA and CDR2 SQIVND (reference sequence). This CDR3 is CASTMGQGASDTQYF. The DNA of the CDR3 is TGTGCCAGTACCATGGGACAGGGGGCTTCGGATACGCAGTATTTT. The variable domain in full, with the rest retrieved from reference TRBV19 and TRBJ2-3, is DGGITQSPKYLFRKEGQNVTLSCEQNLNHDAMYWYRQDPGQGLRLIYYSQIVNDFQKGDIAEGYSVSREKKESFPLTVTSAQKNPTAFYLCASTMGQGASDTQYFGPGTRLTVL.

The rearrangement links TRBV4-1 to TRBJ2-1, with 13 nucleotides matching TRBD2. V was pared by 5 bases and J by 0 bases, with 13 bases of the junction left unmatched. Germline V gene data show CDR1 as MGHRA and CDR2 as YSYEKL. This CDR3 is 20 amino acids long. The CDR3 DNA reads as TGCGCCAGCAGCACTCCCTGGGGGACTAGCGGGGCCAGCTCCTACAATGAGCAGTTCTTC. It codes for CASSTPWGTSGASSYNEQFF.

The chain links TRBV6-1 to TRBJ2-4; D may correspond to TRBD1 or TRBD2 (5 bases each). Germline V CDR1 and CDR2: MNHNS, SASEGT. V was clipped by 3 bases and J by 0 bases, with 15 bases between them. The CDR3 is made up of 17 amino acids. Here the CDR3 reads CASSERSEGLAKNIQYF. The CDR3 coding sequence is TGTGCCAGCAGTGAGCGCAGTGAGGGGTTAGCCAAAAACATTCAGTACTTC.

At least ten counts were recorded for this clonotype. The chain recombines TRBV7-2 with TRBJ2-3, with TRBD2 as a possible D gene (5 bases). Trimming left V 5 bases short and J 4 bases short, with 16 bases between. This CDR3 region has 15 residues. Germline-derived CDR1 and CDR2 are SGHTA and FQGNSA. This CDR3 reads CASSPQGGRSDTQYF. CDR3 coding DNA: TGTGCCAGCAGCCCTCAAGGCGGGCGATCAGATACGCAGTATTTT.

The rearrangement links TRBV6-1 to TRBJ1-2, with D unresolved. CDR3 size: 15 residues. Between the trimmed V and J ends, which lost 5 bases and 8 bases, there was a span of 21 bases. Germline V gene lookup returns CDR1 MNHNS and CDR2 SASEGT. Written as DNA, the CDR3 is TGTGCCAGCAGTTACAAACCAAGGGTACGAGGAGGCTACACCTTC. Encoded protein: CASSYKPRVRGGYTF.

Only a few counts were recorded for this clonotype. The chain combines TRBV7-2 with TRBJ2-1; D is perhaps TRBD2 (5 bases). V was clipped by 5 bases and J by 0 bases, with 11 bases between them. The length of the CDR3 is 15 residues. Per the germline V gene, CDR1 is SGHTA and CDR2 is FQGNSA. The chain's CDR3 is CASSLIASSYNEQFF. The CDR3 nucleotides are TGTGCCAGCAGCCTCATAGCGAGCTCCTACAATGAGCAGTTCTTC.

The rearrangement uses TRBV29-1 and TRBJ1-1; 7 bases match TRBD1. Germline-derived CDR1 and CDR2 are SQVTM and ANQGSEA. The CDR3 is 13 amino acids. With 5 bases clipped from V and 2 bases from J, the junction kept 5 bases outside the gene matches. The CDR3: CSVSGQVNTEAFF. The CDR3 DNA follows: TGCAGCGTTTCCGGACAGGTTAACACTGAAGCTTTCTTT.

The CDR3 bases are TGTGCCAGCAGTTCTATCTCCTCTGGACTTAAAATCACAGATACGCAGTATTTT. This encodes CASSSISSGLKITDTQYF. This chain connects TRBV27 to TRBJ2-3; TRBD2 might be the D (5 bases). The CDR3 is 18 residues long. V was cut by 4 bases and J by 2 bases, with 22 bases left in between. Germline V CDR1 and CDR2: MNHEY, SMNVEV (reference sequence).

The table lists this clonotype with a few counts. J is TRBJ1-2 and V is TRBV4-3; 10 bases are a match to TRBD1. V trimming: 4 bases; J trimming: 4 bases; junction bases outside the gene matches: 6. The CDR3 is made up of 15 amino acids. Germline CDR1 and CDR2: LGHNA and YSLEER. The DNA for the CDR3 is TGCGCCAGCAGCCTGGGGACAGGGGCTTCCTATGGCTACACCTTC. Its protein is CASSLGTGASYGYTF.

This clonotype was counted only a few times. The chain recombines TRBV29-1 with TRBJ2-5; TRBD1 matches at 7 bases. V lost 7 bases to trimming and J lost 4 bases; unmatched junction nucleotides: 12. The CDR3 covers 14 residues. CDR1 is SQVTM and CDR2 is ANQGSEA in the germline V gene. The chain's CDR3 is CSARTRGIGETQYF. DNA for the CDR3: TGCAGCGCCCGAACCAGGGGGATCGGAGAGACCCAGTACTTC.

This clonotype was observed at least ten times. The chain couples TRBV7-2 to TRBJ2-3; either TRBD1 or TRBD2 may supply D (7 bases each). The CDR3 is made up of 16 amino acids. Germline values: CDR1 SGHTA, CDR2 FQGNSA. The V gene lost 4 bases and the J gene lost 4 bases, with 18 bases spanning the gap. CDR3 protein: CASSSLLARGPDTQYF. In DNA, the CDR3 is TGTGCCAGCAGCTCCCTACTAGCGAGGGGGCCAGATACGCAGTATTTT.

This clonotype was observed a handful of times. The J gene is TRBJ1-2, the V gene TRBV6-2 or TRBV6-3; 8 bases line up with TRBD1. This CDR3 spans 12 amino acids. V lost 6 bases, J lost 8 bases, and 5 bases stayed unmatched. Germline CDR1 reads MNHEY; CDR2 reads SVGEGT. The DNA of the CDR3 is TGTGCCAGCAGAGGACAGGGAAGAGGCTACACCTTC. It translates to CASRGQGRGYTF.

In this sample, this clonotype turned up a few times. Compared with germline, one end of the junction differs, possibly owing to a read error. Here the CDR3 DNA reads TGTGCTAGCAGCCCAAACCCGGACTCTGGGGCCAACGTCCTGACTTTC. Protein product: CASSPNPDSGANVLTF. This rearrangement joins TRBV7-6 to TRBJ2-6; D remains unclear. Germline V gene data show CDR1 as SGHVS and CDR2 as FNYEAQ. The CDR3 sequence is 16 residues long.

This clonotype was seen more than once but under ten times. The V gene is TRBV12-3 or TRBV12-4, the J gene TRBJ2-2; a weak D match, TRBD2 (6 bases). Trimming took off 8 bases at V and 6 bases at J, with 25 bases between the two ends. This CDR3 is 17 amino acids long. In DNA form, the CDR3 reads TGTGCCAGCTTTTGGGGGGTGGGAACTAGTCGATCCGGGGAGCTGTTTTTT. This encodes CASFWGVGTSRSGELFF.

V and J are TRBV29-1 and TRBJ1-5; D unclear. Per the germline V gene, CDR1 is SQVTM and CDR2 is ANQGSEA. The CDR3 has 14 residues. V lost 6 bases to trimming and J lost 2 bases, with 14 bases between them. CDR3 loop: CSVGSSDGNQPQHF. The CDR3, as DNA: TGCAGCGTAGGCAGCTCGGATGGCAATCAGCCCCAGCATTTT.

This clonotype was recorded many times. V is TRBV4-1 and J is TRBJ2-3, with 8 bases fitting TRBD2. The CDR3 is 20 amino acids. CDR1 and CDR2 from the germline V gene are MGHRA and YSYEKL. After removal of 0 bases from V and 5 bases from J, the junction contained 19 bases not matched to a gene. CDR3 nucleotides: TGCGCCAGCAGCCAAGAACGGTTGGGGACTAGAACGTTTGTAAGAGATACGCAGTATTTT. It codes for CASSQERLGTRTFVRDTQYF.

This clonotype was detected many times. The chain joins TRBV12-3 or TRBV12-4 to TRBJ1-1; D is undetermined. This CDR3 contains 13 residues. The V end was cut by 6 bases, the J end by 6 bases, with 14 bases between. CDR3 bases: TGTGCCAGCAGCCAAGGGCCGGTCGCTGAAGCTTTCTTT. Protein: CASSQGPVAEAFF.